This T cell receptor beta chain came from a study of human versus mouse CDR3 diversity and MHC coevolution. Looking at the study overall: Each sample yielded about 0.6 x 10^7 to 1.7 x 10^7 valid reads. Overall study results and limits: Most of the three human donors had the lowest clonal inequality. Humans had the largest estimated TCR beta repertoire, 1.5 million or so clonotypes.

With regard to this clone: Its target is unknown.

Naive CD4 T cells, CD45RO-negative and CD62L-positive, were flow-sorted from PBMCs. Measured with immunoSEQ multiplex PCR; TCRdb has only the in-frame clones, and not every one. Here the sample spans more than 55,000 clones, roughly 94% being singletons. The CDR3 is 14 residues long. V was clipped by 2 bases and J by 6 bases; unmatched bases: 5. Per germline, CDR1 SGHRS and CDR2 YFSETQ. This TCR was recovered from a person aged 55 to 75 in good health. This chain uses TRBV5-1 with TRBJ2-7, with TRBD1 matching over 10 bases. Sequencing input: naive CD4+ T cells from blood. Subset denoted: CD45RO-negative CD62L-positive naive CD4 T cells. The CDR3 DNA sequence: TGCGCCAGCAGCTTAACCGGGACAGGGGTCGAGCAGTACTTC. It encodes CASSLTGTGVEQYF.